The 8 T cell receptor beta chains given below trace back to one sample, sequenced in a study of blood T cell repertoires in COVID-19. Produced via immunoSEQ multiplex PCR; TCRdb's table is partial and in-frame only. Here the sample spans approximately 140,000 clones, 80% to 90% being singletons. The sequenced sample was peripheral blood. The receptors stem from a man aged 18 to 30 with COVID-19, enrolled during active disease.

This clone has just one count. The chain uses TRBV2 and TRBJ2-3; 10 positions agree with TRBD2. Germline lookup yields CDR1 SNHLY and CDR2 FYNNEI. The CDR3 extends over 15 amino acids. Germline trimming cut 7 bases from V and 3 bases from J; bases unmatched to any gene: 7. CDR3 amino acids: CASKRLAGDTDTQYF. The DNA of the CDR3 is TGTGCCAGCAAGAGGCTAGCGGGAGATACAGATACGCAGTATTTT.

This chain joins TRBV12-5 and TRBJ2-7; the D gene is possibly TRBD2 (5 bases). The germline gives CDR1 LGHNT, CDR2 FRNRAP. The CDR3 has 14 amino acids. Trimming left V 1 base short and J 2 bases short, with 9 bases between. The CDR3 nucleotides are TGTGCTAGTGGTTTGGGACTACCACCCTACGAGCAGTACTTC. Its protein product is CASGLGLPPYEQYF.

V usage is TRBV9 and J usage is TRBJ1-3; D uncertain. V was cut by 0 bases and J by 8 bases, with 15 bases left in between. This CDR3 spans 15 amino acids. CDR1 and CDR2 from the germline V gene are SGDLS and YYNGEE. The CDR3 loop reads CASSVDPIPRDTIYF. CDR3 in DNA: TGTGCCAGCAGCGTAGACCCAATCCCACGGGACACCATATATTTT.

The CDR3 region is CASRLGGNQPQHF. The DNA of the CDR3 is TGCGCCAGCAGACTTGGGGGGAATCAGCCCCAGCATTTT. The rearrangement joins TRBV5-1 to TRBJ1-5; D may be TRBD1 (5 bases). The germline V gene encodes CDR1 SGHRS and CDR2 YFSETQ. CDR3 size: 13 residues. Trimming cost V 5 bases and J 4 bases, with 10 bases left between them.

This chain joins TRBV9 and TRBJ2-4, with D perhaps matching TRBD2 (6 bases). V gave up 3 bases and J gave up 1 base, with 14 bases separating them. Germline V CDR1 and CDR2: SGDLS, YYNGEE. The CDR3 runs 16 residues. The CDR3 nucleotides are TGTGCCAGCAGCGCTGGAGGGCTGGGGGCCAAAAACATTCAGTACTTC. Residues: CASSAGGLGAKNIQYF.

This chain uses TRBV19 with TRBJ1-5, with TRBD1 as a possible D gene (5 bases). The V and J ends lost 7 bases and 6 bases respectively, with 16 bases between them. Per the germline V gene, CDR1 is LNHDA and CDR2 is SQIVND (reference sequence). The CDR3 runs to 14 residues. This CDR3 is CASKMGQGSQPQHF. As DNA, the CDR3 is TGTGCCAGTAAGATGGGGCAGGGAAGTCAGCCCCAGCATTTT. Supplemented by reference TRBV19 and TRBJ1-5, the full variable domain reads DGGITQSPKYLFRKEGQNVTLSCEQNLNHDAMYWYRQDPGQGLRLIYYSQIVNDFQKGDIAEGYSVSREKKESFPLTVTSAQKNPTAFYLCASKMGQGSQPQHFGDGTRLSIL.

This clone was seen a few times. The chain recombines TRBV5-6 with TRBJ2-1, with 11 bases lining up with TRBD1. The germline V gene encodes CDR1 SGHDT and CDR2 YYEEEE. CDR3 length: 16 residues. V shed 5 bases, J shed 1 base, and the junction held 5 bases outside the gene matches. Here the CDR3 reads CASSLDRGLSYNEQFF. Written as DNA, the CDR3 is TGTGCCAGCAGTCTGGACAGGGGGCTTTCCTACAATGAGCAGTTCTTC.

The genes are TRBV7-9 and TRBJ1-2, with 7 bases identical to TRBD1. Germline CDR1 reads SEHNR; CDR2 reads FQNEAQ (reference sequence). The CDR3 runs to 13 residues. The V segment lost 5 bases and the J segment 7 bases; nucleotides outside the gene matches: 7. DNA of the CDR3: TGTGCCAGCAGCCTGGGACAGTCAACTGGCTACACCTTC. Translating it yields CASSLGQSTGYTF.